These 6 T cell receptor beta chains share one sample of origin, sequenced in a study of graft-versus-host responses after intestinal transplantation. Profiled with immunoSEQ multiplex PCR; TCRdb holds only in-frame clones, not every one. This sample yields 10,000 or so clones, of which 30% are seen a single time; roughly 3% belongs to the top ten. The sequencing here drew on alloreactive CD4+ T cells from a mixed lymphocyte reaction culture, taken before intestinal transplant. Specified subset: CFSE-low proliferating T cells sorted from approximately 6-day pre-transplant mixed lymphocyte reaction (GvH or HvG direction). These receptors were taken from a human patient who received an intestinal transplant.

This clone turned up a few times. This chain uses TRBV11-2 with TRBJ2-1; D is ambiguous. Trimming took off 8 bases at V and 2 bases at J, with 10 bases between the two ends. The CDR3 sequence is 13 residues long. In germline, CDR1 is SGHAT, CDR2 FQNNGV. CDR3 coding DNA: TGTGCCAGCGCAGGTTTAACCTACAATGAGCAGTTCTTC. Encoded protein: CASAGLTYNEQFF.

This clone came up a few times. V gene TRBV14 combines with J gene TRBJ2-7; TRBD1 agrees at 7 bases. J was trimmed by 3 bases and V by 1 base; bases with no gene match: 6. The CDR3 sequence is 15 residues long. Per the germline V gene, CDR1 is SGHDN and CDR2 is FVKESK. CDR3 nucleotide sequence: TGTGCCAGCAGCCAAGGTCCCGGGACAGACTACGAGCAGTACTTC. It yields the protein CASSQGPGTDYEQYF.

The chain uses TRBV6-9 and TRBJ2-7; TRBD2 matches 9 bases. The V and J ends lost 5 bases and 5 bases, in that order; junction bases with no gene match: 10. Germline CDR1 and CDR2: MNHGY and SVAAGI. The CDR3 totals 15 residues. CDR3 protein: CASSVLSSGINEQYF. Here the CDR3 DNA reads TGTGCCAGCAGTGTGCTATCTAGCGGGATCAACGAGCAGTACTTC.

The chain joins TRBV6-5 to TRBJ2-7; 7 bases map to TRBD1. CDR1 MNHEY and CDR2 SVGAGI come from the germline V gene. After removal of 4 bases from V and 3 bases from J, the junction contained 6 bases not matched to a gene. The CDR3 loop spans 14 amino acids. CDR3 bases: TGTGCCAGCAGTTCGGACAGGAGGTTCTACGAGCAGTACTTC. Protein sequence: CASSSDRRFYEQYF.

By share of the sample, this clone is medium-sized. The CDR3 DNA is TGTGCCTGGAGTGTGGCGGCTAGCACAGATACGCAGTATTTT. Its translation is CAWSVAASTDTQYF. The J gene is TRBJ2-3, the V gene TRBV30; D gene uncertain. The germline V gene encodes CDR1 GTSNPN and CDR2 SVGIG (reference sequence). The CDR3 spans 14 residues. Between the trimmed V and J ends, which lost 0 bases and 0 bases, there was a span of 7 bases.

The table lists this clone with a few counts. A junction end diverges from the germline sequence, so it may reflect a read error. The chain joins TRBV5-1 to TRBJ2-7; D may match TRBD1 or TRBD2 (5 bases each). This CDR3 has 14 amino acids. Germline V gene data show CDR1 as SGHRS and CDR2 as YFSETQ. CDR3 residues: CASSIGTATYEQYF. The CDR3 region has the DNA TGTGCCAGCAGCATAGGGACGGCTACCTACGAGCAGTACTTC.